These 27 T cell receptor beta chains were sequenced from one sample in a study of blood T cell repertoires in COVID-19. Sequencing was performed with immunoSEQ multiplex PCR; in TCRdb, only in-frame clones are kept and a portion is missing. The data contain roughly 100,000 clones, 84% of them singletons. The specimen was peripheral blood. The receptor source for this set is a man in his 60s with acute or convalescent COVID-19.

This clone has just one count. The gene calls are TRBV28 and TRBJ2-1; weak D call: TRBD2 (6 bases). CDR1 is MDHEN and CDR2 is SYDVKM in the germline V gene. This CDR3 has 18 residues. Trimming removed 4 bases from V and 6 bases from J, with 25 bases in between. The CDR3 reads CASSSPSWRGGVFNEQFF. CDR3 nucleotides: TGTGCCAGCAGTTCACCCTCCTGGAGGGGCGGGGTCTTCAATGAGCAGTTCTTC.

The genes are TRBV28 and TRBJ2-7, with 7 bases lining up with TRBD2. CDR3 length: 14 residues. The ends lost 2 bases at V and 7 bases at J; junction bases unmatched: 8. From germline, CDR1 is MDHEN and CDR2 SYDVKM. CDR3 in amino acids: CASSLGGVVGEQYF. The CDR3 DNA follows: TGTGCCAGCAGTTTAGGGGGGGTCGTGGGAGAGCAGTACTTC.

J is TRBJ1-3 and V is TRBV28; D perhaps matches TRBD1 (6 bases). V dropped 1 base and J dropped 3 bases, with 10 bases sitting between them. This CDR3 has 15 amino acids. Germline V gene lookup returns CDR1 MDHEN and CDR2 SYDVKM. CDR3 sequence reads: CASSLSRTVGNTIYF. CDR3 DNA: TGTGCCAGCAGTTTATCCAGGACAGTTGGAAACACCATATATTTT.

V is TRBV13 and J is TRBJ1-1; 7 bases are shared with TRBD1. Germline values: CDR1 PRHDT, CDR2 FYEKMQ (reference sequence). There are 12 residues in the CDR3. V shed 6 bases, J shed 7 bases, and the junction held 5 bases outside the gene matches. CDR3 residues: CASSRQGYEAFF. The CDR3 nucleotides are TGTGCCAGCAGTAGACAGGGCTATGAAGCTTTCTTT.

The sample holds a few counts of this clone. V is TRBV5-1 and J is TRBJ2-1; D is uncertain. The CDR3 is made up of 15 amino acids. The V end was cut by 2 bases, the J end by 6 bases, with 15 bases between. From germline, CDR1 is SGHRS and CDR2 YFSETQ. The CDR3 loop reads CASSFRVSPGNEQFF. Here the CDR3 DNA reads TGCGCCAGCAGCTTCCGGGTCTCACCGGGCAATGAGCAGTTCTTC. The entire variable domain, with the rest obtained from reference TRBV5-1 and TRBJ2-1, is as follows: KAGVTQTPRYLIKTRGQQVTLSCSPISGHRSVSWYQQTPGQGLQFLFEYFSETQRNKGNFPGRFSGRQFSNSRSEMNVSTLELGDSALYLCASSFRVSPGNEQFFGPGTRLTVL.

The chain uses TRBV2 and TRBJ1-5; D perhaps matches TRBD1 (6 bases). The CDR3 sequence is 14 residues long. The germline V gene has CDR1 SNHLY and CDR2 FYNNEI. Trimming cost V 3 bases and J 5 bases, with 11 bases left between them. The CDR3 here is CASSDRGTDQPQHF. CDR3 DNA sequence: TGTGCCAGCAGTGACAGGGGTACCGATCAGCCCCAGCATTTT. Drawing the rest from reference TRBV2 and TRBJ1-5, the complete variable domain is EPEVTQTPSHQVTQMGQEVILRCVPISNHLYFYWYRQILGQKVEFLVSFYNNEISEKSEIFDDQFSVERPDGSNFTLKIRSTKLEDSAMYFCASSDRGTDQPQHFGDGTRLSIL.

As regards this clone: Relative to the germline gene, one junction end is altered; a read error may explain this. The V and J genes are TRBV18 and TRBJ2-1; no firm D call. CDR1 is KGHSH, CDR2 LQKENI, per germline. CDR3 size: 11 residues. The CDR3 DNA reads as TGTGCCAGCTCGTCCTTCAATGAGCAGTTCTTC. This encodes CASSSFNEQFF.

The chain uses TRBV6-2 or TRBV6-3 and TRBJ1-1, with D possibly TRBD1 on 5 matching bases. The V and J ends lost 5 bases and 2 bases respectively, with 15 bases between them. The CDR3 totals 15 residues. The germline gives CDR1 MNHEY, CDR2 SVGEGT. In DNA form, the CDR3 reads TGTGCCAGCAGTCGCGCGGGACGGACAAACACTGAAGCTTTCTTT. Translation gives CASSRAGRTNTEAFF.

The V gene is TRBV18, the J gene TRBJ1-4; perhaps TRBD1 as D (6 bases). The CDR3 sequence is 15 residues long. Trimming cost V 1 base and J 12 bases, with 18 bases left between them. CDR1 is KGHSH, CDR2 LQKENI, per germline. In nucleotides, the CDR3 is TGTGCCAGCTCACCACGAAGGACAGACTTAGGGGAACTGTTTTTT. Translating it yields CASSPRRTDLGELFF.

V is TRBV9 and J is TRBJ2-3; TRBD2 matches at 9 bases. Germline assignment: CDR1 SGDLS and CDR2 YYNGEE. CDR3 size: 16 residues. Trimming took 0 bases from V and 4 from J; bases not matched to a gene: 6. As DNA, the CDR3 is TGTGCCAGCAGCGTAGGAGCGGGAGGTATGGCAGATACGCAGTATTTT. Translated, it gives CASSVGAGGMADTQYF.

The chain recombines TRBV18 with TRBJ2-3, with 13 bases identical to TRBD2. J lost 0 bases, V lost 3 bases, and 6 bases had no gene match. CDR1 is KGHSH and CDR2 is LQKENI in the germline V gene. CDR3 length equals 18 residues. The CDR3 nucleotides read TGTGCCAGCTCACCCCGGACTAGCGGGAGTGGGAGCACAGATACGCAGTATTTT. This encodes CASSPRTSGSGSTDTQYF.

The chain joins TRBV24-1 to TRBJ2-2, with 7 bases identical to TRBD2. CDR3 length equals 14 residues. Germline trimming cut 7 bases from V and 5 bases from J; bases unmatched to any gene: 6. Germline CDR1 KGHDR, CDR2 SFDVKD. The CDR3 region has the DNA TGTGCCACCAGAGGACTAGGTGGGACCGGGGAGCTGTTTTTT. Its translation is CATRGLGGTGELFF.

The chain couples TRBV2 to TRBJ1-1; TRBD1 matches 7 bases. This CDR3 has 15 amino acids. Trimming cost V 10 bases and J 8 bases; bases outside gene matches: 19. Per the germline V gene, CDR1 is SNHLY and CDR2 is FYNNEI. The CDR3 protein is CATRQGATLVREAFF. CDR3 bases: TGTGCCACCCGACAGGGCGCGACGCTGGTTAGGGAAGCTTTCTTT.

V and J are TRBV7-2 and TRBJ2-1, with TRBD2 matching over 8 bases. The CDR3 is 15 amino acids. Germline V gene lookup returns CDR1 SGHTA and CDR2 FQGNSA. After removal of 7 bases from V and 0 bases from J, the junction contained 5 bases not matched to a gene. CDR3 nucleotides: TGTGCCAGCAATAGCGGGGCCAGCTCCTACAATGAGCAGTTCTTC. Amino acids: CASNSGASSYNEQFF.

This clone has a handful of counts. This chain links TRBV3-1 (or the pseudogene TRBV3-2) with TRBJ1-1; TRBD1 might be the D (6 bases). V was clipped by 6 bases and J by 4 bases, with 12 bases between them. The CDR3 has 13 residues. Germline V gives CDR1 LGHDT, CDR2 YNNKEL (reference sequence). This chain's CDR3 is CASRLQGFTEAFF. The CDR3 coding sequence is TGTGCCAGCAGGCTACAGGGATTCACTGAAGCTTTCTTT.

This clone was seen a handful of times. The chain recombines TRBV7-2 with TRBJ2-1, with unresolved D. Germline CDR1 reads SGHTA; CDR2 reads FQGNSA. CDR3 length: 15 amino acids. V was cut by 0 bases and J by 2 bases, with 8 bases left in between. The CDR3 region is CASSLAGGAYNEQFF. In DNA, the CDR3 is TGTGCCAGCAGCTTAGCAGGCGGAGCCTACAATGAGCAGTTCTTC.

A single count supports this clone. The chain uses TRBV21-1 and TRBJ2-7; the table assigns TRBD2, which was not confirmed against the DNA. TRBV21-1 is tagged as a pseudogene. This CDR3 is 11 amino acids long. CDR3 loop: CASSLYYEQYF. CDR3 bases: TGTGCCAGCAGTCTATACTACGAGCAGTACTTC.

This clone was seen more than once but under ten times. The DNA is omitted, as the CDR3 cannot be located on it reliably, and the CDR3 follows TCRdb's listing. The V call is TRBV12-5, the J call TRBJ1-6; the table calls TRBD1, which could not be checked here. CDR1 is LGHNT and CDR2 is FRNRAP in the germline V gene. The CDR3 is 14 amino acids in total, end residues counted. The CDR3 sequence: CASGLVGSGSGQHF.

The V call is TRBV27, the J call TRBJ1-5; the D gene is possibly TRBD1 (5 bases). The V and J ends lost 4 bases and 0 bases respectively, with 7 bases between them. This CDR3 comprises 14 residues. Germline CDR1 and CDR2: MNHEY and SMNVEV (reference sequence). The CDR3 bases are TGTGCCAGCAGTTGGCAGGGTAGCAATCAGCCCCAGCATTTT. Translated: CASSWQGSNQPQHF.

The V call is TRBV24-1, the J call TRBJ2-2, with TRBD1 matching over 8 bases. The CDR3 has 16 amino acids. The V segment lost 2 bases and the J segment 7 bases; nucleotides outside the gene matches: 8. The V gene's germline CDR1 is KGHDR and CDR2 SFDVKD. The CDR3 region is CATSDSSTGANGELFF. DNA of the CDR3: TGTGCCACCAGTGATTCCTCGACAGGGGCGAACGGGGAGCTGTTTTTT.

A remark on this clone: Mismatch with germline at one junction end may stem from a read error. The DNA for the CDR3 is TGCGCCAGCAGCTTGGCAGGCGGGGTGAAAACTGAAGCTTTCTTT. It codes for CASSLAGGVKTEAFF. The rearrangement links TRBV5-1 to TRBJ1-1, with D unclear. Germline V gene data show CDR1 as SGHRS and CDR2 as YFSETQ. This CDR3 region has 15 residues.

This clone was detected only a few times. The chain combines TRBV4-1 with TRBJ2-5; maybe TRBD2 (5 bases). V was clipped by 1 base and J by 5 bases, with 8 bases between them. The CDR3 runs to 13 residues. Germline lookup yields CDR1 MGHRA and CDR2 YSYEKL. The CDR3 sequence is CASSQGRLETQYF. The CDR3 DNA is TGCGCCAGCAGCCAAGGGAGGCTGGAGACCCAGTACTTC.

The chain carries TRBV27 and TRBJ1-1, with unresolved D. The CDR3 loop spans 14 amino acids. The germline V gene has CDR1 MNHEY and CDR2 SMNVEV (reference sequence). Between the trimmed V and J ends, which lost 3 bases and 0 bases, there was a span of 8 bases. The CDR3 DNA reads TGTGCCAGCAGTTTCCGGGGATTGAACACTGAAGCTTTCTTT. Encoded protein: CASSFRGLNTEAFF.

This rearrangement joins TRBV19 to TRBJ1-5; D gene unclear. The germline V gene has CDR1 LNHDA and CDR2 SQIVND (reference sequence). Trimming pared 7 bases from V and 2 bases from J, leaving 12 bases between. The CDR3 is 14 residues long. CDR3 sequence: CASIGDFGNQPQHF. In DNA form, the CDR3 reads TGTGCCAGTATAGGAGATTTTGGCAATCAGCCCCAGCATTTT.

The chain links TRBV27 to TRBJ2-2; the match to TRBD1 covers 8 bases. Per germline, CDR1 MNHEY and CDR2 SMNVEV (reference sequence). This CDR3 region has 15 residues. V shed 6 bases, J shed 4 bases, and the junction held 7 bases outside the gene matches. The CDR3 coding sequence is TGTGCCAGCAGCCCTGGGACAGGCCGCACCGGGGAGCTGTTTTTT. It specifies CASSPGTGRTGELFF.

This chain's CDR3 is CASSQGLAGEQYF. The CDR3 DNA is TGTGCCAGCAGCCAGGGACTAGCGGGCGAGCAGTACTTC. This chain links TRBV7-9 with TRBJ2-7; 12 bases map to TRBD2. V shed 5 bases and J 6 bases; nucleotides not matched to a gene: 2. The CDR3 has 13 amino acids. Per the germline V gene, CDR1 is SEHNR and CDR2 is FQNEAQ (reference sequence).

CDR3 loop: CASSSTSGVYNEQFF. CDR3 nucleotide sequence: TGTGCCAGCAGTTCCACTAGCGGGGTTTACAATGAGCAGTTCTTC. The chain is built from TRBV28 and TRBJ2-1, with 10 bases aligning to TRBD2. Trimming cost V 4 bases and J 4 bases; bases outside gene matches: 4. There are 15 residues in the CDR3. CDR1 MDHEN and CDR2 SYDVKM come from the germline V gene. Complete variable domain (other parts from reference TRBV28 and TRBJ2-1): DVKVTQSSRYLVKRTGEKVFLECVQDMDHENMFWYRQDPGLGLRLIYFSYDVKMKEKGDIPEGYSVSREKKERFSLILESASTNQTSMYLCASSSTSGVYNEQFFGPGTRLTVL.